A selection of T cell receptor beta chains follows, all from one sample in a study of shared clonotypes between healthy human individuals. The protocol was immunoSEQ multiplex PCR, while the TCRdb copy is restricted to in-frame clones and leaves out a portion. Among about 1.5 million clones listed, 95% to 99% were seen once. Material for sequencing was naive CD4+ T cells sorted from blood. Receptor source: a man aged 25 to 45 in good health. Each CDR3 is given with its conserved first and last residue. D genes are given only for firm matches. Not every row has a clone size; where given, it reads once, few, many or a size class.

v_gene	d_gene	abundance	j_gene	CDR3nt	CDR3aa
TRBV5-1	NA	NA	TRBJ1-3	TGCGCCAGCAGCTTGGGAGGGATCTCTGGAAACACCATATATTTT	CASSLGGISGNTIYF
TRBV4-1	NA	NA	TRBJ1-1	TGCGCCAGCAGCCAAATAGGGGGGGACACTGAAGCTTTCTTT	CASSQIGGDTEAFF
TRBV6-6	NA	NA	TRBJ2-3	TGTGCCAGCCTTTTGCGCCTGGGGACAGATACGCAGTATTTT	CASLLRLGTDTQYF
TRBV28	NA	NA	TRBJ2-1	TGTGCCAGCAGTCCCCGCCCCAAGTGGGAGCAGTTCTTC	CASSPRPKWEQFF
TRBV29-1	TRBD2	NA	TRBJ2-1	TGCGTGGGCGGGAGAAGGAACAATGAGCAGTTCTTC	CVGGRRNNEQFF
TRBV5-1	NA	NA	TRBJ2-7	TGCGCCAGCAGCTTCCGGGGGCACCACGAGCAGTACTTC	CASSFRGHHEQYF
TRBV6-1	NA	once	TRBJ2-3	TGTGCCAGCAGTGGGTATAGGAGGGGGGGCACAGATACGCAGTATTTT	CASSGYRRGGTDTQYF
TRBV7-9	TRBD1	NA	TRBJ2-3	TGTGCCAGCAGCCTACGACAGGGGAGTTGGGCAGATACGCAGTATTTT	CASSLRQGSWADTQYF
TRBV18	TRBD1	NA	TRBJ1-1	TGTGCCAGCTCACCGTCGACAGGGGGCACTGAAGCTTTCTTT	CASSPSTGGTEAFF
TRBV19	TRBD1	NA	TRBJ1-5	TGTGCCAGTAGTATAAAACACAGGGGGCTTAGAGATCAGCCCCAGCATTTT	CASSIKHRGLRDQPQHF
TRBV28	NA	NA	TRBJ1-2	TGTGCCAGCAGTTTGGAAGCAGGGACTGGCGGCTACACCTTC	CASSLEAGTGGYTF
TRBV10-3	TRBD2	NA	TRBJ2-3	TGTGCCATCAGTGAGTCGAGGCTAGCGGCCAGCACAGATACGCAGTATTTT	CAISESRLAASTDTQYF
TRBV4-1	NA	NA	TRBJ2-5	TGCGCCAGCAGCAAAGACAGCTTTGAAGAGACCCAGTACTTC	CASSKDSFEETQYF
TRBV2	TRBD1	NA	TRBJ1-5	TGTGCCAGCAGTGAACGGCAGGGGGTTGGAAAGCCCCAGCATTTT	CASSERQGVGKPQHF
TRBV10-1	TRBD2	NA	TRBJ2-1	TGCGCCAGCAGTGAGTCGACGGGACTAGCGGCAACCAATGAGCAGTTCTTC	CASSESTGLAATNEQFF
TRBV28	TRBD1	NA	TRBJ2-3	TGTGCTAGCACCGAGGGGGCCAATAGAACAGATACGCAGTATTTT	CASTEGANRTDTQYF
TRBV28	TRBD2	NA	TRBJ2-5	TGTGCCAGCGGACTAGCGGGAGCCCAAGAGACCCAGTACTTC	CASGLAGAQETQYF
TRBV19	NA	NA	TRBJ2-7	TGTGCCAGTAGTATTCGGGGGAAGAGCTCCTACGAGCAGTACTTC	CASSIRGKSSYEQYF
TRBV2	NA	NA	TRBJ2-7	TGTGCCAGCATCCGGAACCCAAAGATATACGAGCAGTACTTC	CASIRNPKIYEQYF
TRBV11-2	NA	NA	TRBJ2-7	TGTGCCAGCAGCTTAGTTTCTGGGACTCACGCCTACGAGCAGTACTTC	CASSLVSGTHAYEQYF
TRBV18	TRBD2	NA	TRBJ2-5	TGTGCCAGCTCACCTCAACAGCAGGGACTAGCGGGACAAGAGACCCAGTACTTC	CASSPQQQGLAGQETQYF
TRBV19	TRBD2	NA	TRBJ2-2	TGTGCCAGTAGTATAGGCGCTAGCGGGGCGAACACCGGGGAGCTGTTTTTT	CASSIGASGANTGELFF
TRBV7-8	NA	NA	TRBJ2-2	TGTGCCAGCAGCTTAGCGGGAGACACCGGGGAGCTGTTTTTT	CASSLAGDTGELFF
TRBV7-9	NA	NA	TRBJ1-1	TGTGCCAGCAGCCCGCGGGCAGGGGAGACTGAAGCTTTCTTT	CASSPRAGETEAFF
TRBV2	NA	NA	TRBJ1-5	TGTGCCAGCAAATCCGGGACAAGCCAGCCCCAGCATTTT	CASKSGTSQPQHF
TRBV28	NA	once	TRBJ2-7	TGTGCCAGCAGATCTTACTACGAGCAGTACTTC	CASRSYYEQYF
TRBV2	NA	NA	TRBJ2-5	TGTGCCAGCAACGATCCGGGACCGCGAGCGGAGACCCAGTACTTC	CASNDPGPRAETQYF
TRBV30	TRBD2	once	TRBJ2-7	TGTGCCTGGAGTGTAACCCGAACTAGCGGGAGGGCCCCACGCGAGCAGTACTTC	CAWSVTRTSGRAPREQYF